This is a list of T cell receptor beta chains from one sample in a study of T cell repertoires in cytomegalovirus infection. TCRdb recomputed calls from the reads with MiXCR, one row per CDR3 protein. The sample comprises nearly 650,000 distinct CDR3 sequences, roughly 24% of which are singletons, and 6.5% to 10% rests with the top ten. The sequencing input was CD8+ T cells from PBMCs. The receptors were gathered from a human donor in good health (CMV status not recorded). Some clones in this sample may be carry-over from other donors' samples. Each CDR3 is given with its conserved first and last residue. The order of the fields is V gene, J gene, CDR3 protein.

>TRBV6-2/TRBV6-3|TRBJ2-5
CASSYGAQETQYF
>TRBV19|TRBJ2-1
CASSIASGGHNEQFF
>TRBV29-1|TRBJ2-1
CSVAAGGDYNEQFF
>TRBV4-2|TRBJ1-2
CASSQEREGDYGYTF
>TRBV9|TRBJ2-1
CASSVAPEGLAYNEQFF
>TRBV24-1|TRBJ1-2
CATSERTVNYGYTF
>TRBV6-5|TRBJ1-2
CASSYSRFYGYTF
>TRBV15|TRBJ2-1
CATRSRGGQYNEQFF
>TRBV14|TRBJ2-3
CASSQELVWASLTDTQYF
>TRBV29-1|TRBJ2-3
CSVEWPLRLAVSTDAQYF
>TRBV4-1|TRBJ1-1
CASSQVSQMNTEAFF
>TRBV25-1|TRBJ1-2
CAISGTGVRGYTF
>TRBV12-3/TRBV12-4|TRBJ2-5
CASSPGGETQYF
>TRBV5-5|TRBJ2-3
CASSLGNSVVDTQYF
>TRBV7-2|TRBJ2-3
CASSLGPSGGTDTQYF
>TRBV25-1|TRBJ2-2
CASSEWVIGTSGGAGGELFF
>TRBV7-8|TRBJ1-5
CASSLFGIGGHILNQPQHF
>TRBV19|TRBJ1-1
CASSMVGPNTEAFF
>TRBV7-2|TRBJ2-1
CASSPTSGGAAEQFF
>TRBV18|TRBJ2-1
CASSPRRGPDNEQFF
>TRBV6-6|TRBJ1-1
CASSFQGTEAFF
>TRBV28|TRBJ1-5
CASSFRSGLGIMPQHF
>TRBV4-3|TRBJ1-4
CASSQDGPSGEKLFF